This T cell receptor beta chain was found in a study of T-cell reconstitution after alpha-beta-depleted transplantation in children. Per germline, CDR1 SGHTA and CDR2 FQGNSA. V lost 7 bases and J lost 5, with 17 bases in between. This CDR3 is built from 14 residues. This clonotype was found a few times. Unique molecular identifiers were used to barcode this TCRbeta library. TCRdb reanalysed the PCR reads using MiXCR and keeps one entry per CDR3 protein. The sample holds about 980,000 distinct CDR3 sequences, around 30% seen once. The TCR comes from a boy younger than two who had a stem cell transplant for SCID, so the T cells may come from the graft donor. The chain is built from TRBV7-2 and TRBJ1-2, with D hard to call. Material: PBMCs, mostly from graft donor cells, obtained 360 days after TCRalphabeta/CD19-depleted stem cell transplant. As DNA, the CDR3 is TGTGCCAGCACCATTTTGCCAACATCTTATGGCTACACCTTC. It encodes CASTILPTSYGYTF.